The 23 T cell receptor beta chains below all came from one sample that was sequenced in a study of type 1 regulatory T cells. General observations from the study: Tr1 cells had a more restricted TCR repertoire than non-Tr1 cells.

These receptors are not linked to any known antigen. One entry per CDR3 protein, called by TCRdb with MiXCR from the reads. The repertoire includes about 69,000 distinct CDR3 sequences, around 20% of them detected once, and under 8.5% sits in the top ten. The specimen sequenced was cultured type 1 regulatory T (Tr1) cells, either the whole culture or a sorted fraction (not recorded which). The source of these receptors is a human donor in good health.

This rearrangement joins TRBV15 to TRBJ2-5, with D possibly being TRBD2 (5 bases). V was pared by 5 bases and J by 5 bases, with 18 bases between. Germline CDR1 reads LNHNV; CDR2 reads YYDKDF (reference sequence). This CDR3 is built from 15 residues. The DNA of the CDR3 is TGTGCCACCAGCCTCAGAGGGTGGTACACGGAGACCCAGTACTTC. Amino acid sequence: CATSLRGWYTETQYF.

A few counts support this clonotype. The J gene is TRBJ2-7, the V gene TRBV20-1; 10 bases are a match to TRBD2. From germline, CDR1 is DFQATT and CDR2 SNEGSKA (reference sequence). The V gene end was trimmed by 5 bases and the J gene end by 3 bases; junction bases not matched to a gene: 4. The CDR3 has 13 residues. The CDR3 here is CSAPGTSVYEQYF. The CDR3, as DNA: TGCAGTGCTCCCGGGACTAGCGTCTACGAGCAGTACTTC.

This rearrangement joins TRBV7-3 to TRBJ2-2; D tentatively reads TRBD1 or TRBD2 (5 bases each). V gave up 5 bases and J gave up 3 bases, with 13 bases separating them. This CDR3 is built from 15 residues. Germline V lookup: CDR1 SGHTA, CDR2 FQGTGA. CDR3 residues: CASSAQGVDTGELFF. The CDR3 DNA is TGTGCCAGCAGCGCGCAGGGAGTGGACACCGGGGAGCTGTTTTTT.

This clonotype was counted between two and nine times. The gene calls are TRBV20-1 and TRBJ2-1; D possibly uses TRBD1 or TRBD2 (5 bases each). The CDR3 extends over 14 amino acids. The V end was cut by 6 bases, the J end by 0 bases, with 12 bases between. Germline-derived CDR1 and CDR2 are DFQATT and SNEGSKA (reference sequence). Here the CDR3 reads CSAFRDGSYNEQFF. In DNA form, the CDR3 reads TGCAGTGCCTTCCGGGACGGCTCCTACAATGAGCAGTTCTTC.

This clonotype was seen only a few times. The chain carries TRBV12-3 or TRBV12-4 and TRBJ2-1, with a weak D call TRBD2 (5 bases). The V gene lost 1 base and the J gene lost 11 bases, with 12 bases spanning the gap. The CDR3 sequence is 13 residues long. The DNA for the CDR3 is TGTGCCAGCAGTTTAGGAGGACTTAGGAAGCAGTTCTTC. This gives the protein CASSLGGLRKQFF.

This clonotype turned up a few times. CDR3 amino acids: CASSYSGGYSYGYTF. Written as DNA, the CDR3 is TGTGCCAGCAGTTACTCTGGGGGGTATAGCTATGGCTACACCTTC. The rearrangement uses TRBV6-6 and TRBJ1-2, with D perhaps matching TRBD1 (5 bases). The germline V gene has CDR1 MNHNY and CDR2 SVGAGI (reference sequence). Trimming took 0 bases from V and 4 from J, leaving 12 bases between them. The CDR3 spans 15 residues.

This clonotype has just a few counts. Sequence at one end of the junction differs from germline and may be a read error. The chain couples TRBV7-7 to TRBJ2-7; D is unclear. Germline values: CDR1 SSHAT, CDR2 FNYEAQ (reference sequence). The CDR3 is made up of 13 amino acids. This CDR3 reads CASSLNPGREQYF. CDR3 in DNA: TGTGCTAGCAGCTTAAACCCGGGTCGCGAGCAGTACTTC.

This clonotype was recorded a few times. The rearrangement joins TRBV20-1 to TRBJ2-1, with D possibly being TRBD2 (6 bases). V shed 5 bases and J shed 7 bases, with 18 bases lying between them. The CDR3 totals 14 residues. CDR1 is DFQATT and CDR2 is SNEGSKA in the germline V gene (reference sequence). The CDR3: CSAYDGGAGNEQFF. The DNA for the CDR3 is TGCAGTGCTTATGACGGAGGGGCGGGGAATGAGCAGTTCTTC.

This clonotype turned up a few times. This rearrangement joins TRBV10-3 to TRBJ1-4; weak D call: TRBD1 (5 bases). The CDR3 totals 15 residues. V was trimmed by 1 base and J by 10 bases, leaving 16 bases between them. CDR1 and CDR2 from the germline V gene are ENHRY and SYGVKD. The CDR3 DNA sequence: TGTGCCATCAGTGAGTTGTCAGGGAGCCGTTCAAAACTGTTTTTT. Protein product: CAISELSGSRSKLFF.

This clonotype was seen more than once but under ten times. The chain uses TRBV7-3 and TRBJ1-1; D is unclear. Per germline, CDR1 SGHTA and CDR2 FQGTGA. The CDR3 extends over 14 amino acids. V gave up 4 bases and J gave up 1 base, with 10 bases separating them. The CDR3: CASSSGPSNTEAFF. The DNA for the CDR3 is TGTGCCAGCAGCTCCGGGCCGTCGAACACTGAAGCTTTCTTT.

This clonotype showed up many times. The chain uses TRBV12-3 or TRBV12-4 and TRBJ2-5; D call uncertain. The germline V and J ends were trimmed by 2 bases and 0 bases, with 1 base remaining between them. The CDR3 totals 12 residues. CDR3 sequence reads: CASSLNQETQYF. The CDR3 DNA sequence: TGTGCCAGCAGTTTAAACCAAGAGACCCAGTACTTC.

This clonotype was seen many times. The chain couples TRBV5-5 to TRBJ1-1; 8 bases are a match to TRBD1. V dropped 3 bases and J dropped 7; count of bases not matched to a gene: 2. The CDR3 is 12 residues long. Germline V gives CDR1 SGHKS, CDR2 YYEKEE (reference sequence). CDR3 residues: CASSWGQVEAFF. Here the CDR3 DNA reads TGTGCCAGCAGCTGGGGACAGGTTGAAGCTTTCTTT.

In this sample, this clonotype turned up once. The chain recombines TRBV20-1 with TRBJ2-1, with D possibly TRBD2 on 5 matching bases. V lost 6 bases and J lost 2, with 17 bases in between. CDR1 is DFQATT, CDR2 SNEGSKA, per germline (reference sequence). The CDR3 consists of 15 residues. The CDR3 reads CSAPNDRGAYNEQFF. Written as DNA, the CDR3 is TGCAGTGCCCCTAATGACCGGGGAGCCTACAATGAGCAGTTCTTC.

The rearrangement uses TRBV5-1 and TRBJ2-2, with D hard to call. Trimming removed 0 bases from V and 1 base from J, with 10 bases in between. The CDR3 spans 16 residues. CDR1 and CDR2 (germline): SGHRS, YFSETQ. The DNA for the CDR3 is TGCGCCAGCAGCTTGGCCCTCACTGGGAACACCGGGGAGCTGTTTTTT. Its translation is CASSLALTGNTGELFF.

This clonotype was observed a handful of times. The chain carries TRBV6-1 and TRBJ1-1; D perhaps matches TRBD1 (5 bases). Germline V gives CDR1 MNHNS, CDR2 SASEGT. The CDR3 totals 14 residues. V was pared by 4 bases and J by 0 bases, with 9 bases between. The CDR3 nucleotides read TGTGCCAGCAGTGCCTACAGGATGAACACTGAAGCTTTCTTT. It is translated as CASSAYRMNTEAFF.

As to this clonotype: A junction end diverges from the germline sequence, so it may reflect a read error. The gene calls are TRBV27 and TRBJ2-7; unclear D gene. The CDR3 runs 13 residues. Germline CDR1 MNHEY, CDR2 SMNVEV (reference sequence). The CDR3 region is CATSDRADGEQYF. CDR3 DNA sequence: TGTGCCACCAGTGACCGCGCGGATGGCGAGCAGTACTTC.

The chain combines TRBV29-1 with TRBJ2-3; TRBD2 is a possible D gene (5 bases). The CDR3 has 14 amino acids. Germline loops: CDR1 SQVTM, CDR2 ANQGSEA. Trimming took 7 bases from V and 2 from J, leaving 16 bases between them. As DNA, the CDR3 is TGCAGCGCCTCCCAGAGCGGCCCCACAGATACGCAGTATTTT. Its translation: CSASQSGPTDTQYF.

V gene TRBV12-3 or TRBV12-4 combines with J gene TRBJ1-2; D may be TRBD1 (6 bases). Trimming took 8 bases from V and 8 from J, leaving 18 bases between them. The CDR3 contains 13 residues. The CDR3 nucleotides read TGTGCCAGCGGGTTGGGGGGGCGAGGGGGCTACACCTTC. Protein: CASGLGGRGGYTF.

CDR3: CASSKLPGQNTDTQYF. CDR3 DNA sequence: TGTGCCAGCAGTAAACTCCCGGGACAGAACACAGATACGCAGTATTTT. The rearrangement joins TRBV3-1 to TRBJ2-3; 7 bases fit TRBD1. J lost 2 bases, V lost 6 bases, and 11 bases had no gene match. CDR1 is LGHDT and CDR2 is YNNKEL in the germline V gene (reference sequence). There are 16 residues in the CDR3.

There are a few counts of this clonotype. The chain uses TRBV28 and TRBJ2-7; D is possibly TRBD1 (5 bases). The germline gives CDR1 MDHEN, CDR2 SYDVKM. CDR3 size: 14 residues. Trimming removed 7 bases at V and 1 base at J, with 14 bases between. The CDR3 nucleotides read TGTGCCAGCAACCGGCCCCAGGGTTCCTACGAGCAGTACTTC. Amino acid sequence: CASNRPQGSYEQYF.

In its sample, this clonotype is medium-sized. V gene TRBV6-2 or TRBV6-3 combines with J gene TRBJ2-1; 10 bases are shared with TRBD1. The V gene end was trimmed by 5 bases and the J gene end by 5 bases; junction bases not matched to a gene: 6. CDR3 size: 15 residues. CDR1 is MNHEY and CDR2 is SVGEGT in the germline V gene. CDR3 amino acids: CASSRGQGVHNEQFF. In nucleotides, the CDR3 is TGTGCCAGCAGTCGCGGACAGGGGGTCCACAATGAGCAGTTCTTC.

DNA for the CDR3: TGTGCCAGCAGTTTGGGAAGTAGGGGTAACCAAGAGACCCAGTACTTC. Its translation: CASSLGSRGNQETQYF. The rearrangement uses TRBV12-3 or TRBV12-4 and TRBJ2-5; tentatively, D is TRBD1 (5 bases). V was cut by 3 bases and J by 0 bases, with 14 bases left in between. This CDR3 spans 16 amino acids.

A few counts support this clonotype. CDR3 residues: CASSHGVGTEAFF. In nucleotides, the CDR3 is TGCGCCAGCAGCCACGGCGTGGGCACTGAAGCTTTCTTT. This chain joins TRBV5-1 and TRBJ1-1; D remains unclear. CDR1 and CDR2 from the germline V gene are SGHRS and YFSETQ. Trimming stripped 4 bases from V and 4 bases from J, with 11 bases between. The CDR3 covers 13 residues.